This T cell receptor beta chain was captured by sequencing in a study of blood T cell repertoires in COVID-19. Study context: Sources were T cells, B-cell-depleted T cells, or PBMCs; the material itself was cDNA or gDNA.

The junction had 10 bases not matched to a gene; V was cut back by 7 bases and J by 10 bases. Germline V gene sequence: CDR1 MNHEY, CDR2 SVGAGI. CDR3 length: 14 residues. In the source study's methods: Amplification from reference gene primers served as the basis for estimated nucleated cell counts. TCRdb's table, derived via immunoSEQ multiplex PCR, lists solely in-frame clones and lacks some. D and trimming were read from the DNA, whereas the V and J calls and clone size are those reported in that table. Here the sample spans roughly 50,000 clones, around 82% being singletons. The TCR was taken from a man aged 35-49 years with acute or convalescent COVID-19. Input material: peripheral blood. V is TRBV6-5 and J is TRBJ1-6, with 7 bases fitting TRBD1. CDR3 loop: CASKWGRGDSPLHF. The CDR3 DNA is TGTGCCAGCAAGTGGGGCAGGGGGGACTCACCCCTCCACTTT.